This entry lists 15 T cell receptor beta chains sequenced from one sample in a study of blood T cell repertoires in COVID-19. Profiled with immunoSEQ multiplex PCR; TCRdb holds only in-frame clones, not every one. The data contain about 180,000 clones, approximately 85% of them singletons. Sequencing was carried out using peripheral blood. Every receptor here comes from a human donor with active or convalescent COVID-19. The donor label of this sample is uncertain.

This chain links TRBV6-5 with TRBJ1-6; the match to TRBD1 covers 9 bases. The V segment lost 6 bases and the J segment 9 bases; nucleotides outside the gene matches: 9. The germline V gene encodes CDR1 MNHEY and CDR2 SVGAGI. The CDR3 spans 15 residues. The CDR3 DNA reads TGTGCCAGCAGCCAACCGGGACAGGGAAGTTCACCCCTCCACTTT. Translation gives CASSQPGQGSSPLHF.

The DNA for the CDR3 is TGTGCCAGCAGCTTAGTCCCAGCGGGATCCACCGGGGAGCTGTTTTTT. It translates to CASSLVPAGSTGELFF. The rearrangement joins TRBV11-1 to TRBJ2-2, with 7 nucleotides matching TRBD2. V gave up 1 base and J gave up 4 bases; unmatched junction bases: 6. The CDR3 is 16 amino acids. Germline assignment: CDR1 SGHAT and CDR2 FQDESV (reference sequence).

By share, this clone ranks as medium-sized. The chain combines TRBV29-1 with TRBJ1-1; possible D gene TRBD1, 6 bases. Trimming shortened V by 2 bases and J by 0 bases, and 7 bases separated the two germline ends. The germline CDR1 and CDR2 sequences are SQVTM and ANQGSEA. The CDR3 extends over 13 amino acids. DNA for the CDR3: TGCAGCGTTGAACAGGGGTTGAACACTGAAGCTTTCTTT. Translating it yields CSVEQGLNTEAFF.

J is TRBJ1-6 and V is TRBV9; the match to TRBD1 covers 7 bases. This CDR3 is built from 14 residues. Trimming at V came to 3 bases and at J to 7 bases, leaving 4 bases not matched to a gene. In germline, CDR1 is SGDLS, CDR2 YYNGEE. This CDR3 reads CASSETGWNSPLHF. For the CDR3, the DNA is TGTGCCAGCAGCGAGACAGGGTGGAATTCACCCCTCCACTTT.

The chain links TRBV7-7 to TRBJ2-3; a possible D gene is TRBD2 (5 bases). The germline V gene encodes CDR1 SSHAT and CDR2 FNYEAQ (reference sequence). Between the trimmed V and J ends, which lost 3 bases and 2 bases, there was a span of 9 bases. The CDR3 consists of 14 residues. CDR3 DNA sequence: TGTGCCAGCAGCTTTGGTAGCGCCACAGATACGCAGTATTTT. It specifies CASSFGSATDTQYF.

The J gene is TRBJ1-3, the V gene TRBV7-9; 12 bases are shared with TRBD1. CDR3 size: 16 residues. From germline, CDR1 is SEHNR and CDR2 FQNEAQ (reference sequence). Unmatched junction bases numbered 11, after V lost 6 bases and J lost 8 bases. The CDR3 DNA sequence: TGTGCCAGCAGGCGAGGGACAGGGGGCTCGGTTTACACCATATATTTT. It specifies CASRRGTGGSVYTIYF.

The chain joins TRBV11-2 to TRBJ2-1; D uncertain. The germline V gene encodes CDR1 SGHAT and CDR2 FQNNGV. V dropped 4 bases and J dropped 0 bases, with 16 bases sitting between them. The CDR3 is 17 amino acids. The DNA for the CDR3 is TGTGCCAGCAGCTCCCGACTGGAGCAGAGCTCCTACAATGAGCAGTTCTTC. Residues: CASSSRLEQSSYNEQFF.

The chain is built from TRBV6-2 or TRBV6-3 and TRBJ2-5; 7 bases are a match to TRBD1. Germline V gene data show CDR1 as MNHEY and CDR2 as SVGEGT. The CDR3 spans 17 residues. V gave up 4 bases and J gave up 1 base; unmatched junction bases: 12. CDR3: CASSSRDSRGLQETQYF. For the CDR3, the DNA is TGTGCCAGCAGTTCCAGGGACAGCCGGGGCCTCCAAGAGACCCAGTACTTC.

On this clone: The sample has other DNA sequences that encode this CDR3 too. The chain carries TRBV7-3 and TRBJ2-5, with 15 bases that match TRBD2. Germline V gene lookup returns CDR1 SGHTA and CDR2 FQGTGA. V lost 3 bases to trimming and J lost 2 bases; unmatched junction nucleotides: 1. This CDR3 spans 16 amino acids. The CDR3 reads CASSLGLAGGQETQYF. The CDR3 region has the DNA TGTGCCAGCAGCTTGGGACTAGCGGGGGGACAAGAGACCCAGTACTTC.

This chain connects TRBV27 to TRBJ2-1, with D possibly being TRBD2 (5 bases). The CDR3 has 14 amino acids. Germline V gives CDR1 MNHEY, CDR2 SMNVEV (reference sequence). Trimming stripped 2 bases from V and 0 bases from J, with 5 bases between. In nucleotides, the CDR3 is TGTGCCAGCAGTTTAGCGGGCTCCTACAATGAGCAGTTCTTC. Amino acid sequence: CASSLAGSYNEQFF.

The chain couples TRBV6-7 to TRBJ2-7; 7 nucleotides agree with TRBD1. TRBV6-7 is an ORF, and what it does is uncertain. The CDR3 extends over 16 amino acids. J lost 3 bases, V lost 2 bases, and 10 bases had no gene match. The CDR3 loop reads CASSYGGRGCGYEQYF. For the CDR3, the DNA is TGTGCCAGCAGTTACGGGGGCAGGGGGTGCGGCTACGAGCAGTACTTC.

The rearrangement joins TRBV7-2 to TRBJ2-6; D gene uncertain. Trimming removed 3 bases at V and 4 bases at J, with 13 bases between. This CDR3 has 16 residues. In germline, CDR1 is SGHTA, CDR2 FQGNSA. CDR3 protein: CASSLGLITGANVLTF. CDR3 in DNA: TGTGCCAGCAGCTTGGGCCTAATCACAGGGGCCAACGTCCTGACTTTC.

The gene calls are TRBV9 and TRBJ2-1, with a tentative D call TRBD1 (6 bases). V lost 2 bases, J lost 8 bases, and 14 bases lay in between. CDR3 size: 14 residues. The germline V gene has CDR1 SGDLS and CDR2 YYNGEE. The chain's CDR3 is CASSVQSGVYEQFF. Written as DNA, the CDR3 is TGTGCCAGCAGCGTTCAGTCAGGGGTGTATGAGCAGTTCTTC.

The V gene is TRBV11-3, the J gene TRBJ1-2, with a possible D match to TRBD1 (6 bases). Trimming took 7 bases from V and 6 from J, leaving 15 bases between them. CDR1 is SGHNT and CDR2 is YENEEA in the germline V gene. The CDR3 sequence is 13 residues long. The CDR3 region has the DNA TGTGCCAGCACGATGCAGGGGATGAATGGCTACACCTTC. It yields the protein CASTMQGMNGYTF.

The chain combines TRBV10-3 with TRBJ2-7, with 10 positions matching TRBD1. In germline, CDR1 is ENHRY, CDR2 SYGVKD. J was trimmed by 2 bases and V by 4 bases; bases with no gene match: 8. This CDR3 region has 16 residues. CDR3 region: CAISAQAGTGAYEQYF. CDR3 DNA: TGTGCCATCAGTGCCCAAGCCGGGACAGGGGCCTACGAGCAGTACTTC.